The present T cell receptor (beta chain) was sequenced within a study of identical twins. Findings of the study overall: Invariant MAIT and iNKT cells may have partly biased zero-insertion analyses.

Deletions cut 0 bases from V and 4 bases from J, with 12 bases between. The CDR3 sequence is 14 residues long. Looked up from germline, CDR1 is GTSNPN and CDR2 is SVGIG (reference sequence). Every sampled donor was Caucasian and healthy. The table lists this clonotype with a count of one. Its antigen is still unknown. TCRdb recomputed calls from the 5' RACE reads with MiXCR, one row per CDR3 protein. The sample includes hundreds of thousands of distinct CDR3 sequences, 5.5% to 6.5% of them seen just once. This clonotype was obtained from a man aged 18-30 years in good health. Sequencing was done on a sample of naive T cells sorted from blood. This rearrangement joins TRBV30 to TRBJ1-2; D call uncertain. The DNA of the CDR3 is TGTGCCTGGAGTGTGGTGGGTTATAGCTATGGCTACACCTTC. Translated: CAWSVVGYSYGYTF.